Described below is a single T cell receptor (beta chain) sequence and its context. Its antigen is still unknown. Coverage ceases 3 residues before the CDR3 finishes, and the germline J gene fills in the end. This sample was taken from a study of T cells in women clearing cervical HPV infection. Study at large: Controls were women whose single incident HPV16 infection cleared within 12 months without precancer or cancer. Controls gave blood once infection was undetectable; cases at lesion identification. Study findings and constraints: CIN3+ cases had significantly higher TCR richness than controls; evenness did not differ. Unknown T-cell numbers per sample may underlie the richness differences.

Clones were sequenced by immunoSEQ multiplex PCR, and TCRdb holds only the in-frame ones, with some missing. The table lists about 40,000 clones. The CDR3 covers 15 residues. Looked up from germline, CDR1 is SGHVS and CDR2 is FQNEAQ. The chain uses TRBV7-8 and TRBJ1-2; D unresolved. Sequences were obtained from blood buffy coat. The sequence came from a woman between 18 and 69 years old with a cervical HPV16 infection that either progressed to CIN3+ or cleared (not recorded which). CDR3 region: CASSFNRASTDTYTF. The part of the CDR3 DNA that was read is TGTGCCAGCAGCTTTAACAGAGCTAGCACAGATACC.